This T cell receptor (beta chain) is drawn from a study of cytomegalovirus exposure and HLA in healthy donors. It was with 60 Vbeta and 13 Jbeta primers that the PCR ran. Sequenced by immunoSEQ multiplex PCR; TCRdb stores in-frame clones only, minus some. The sample has about 300,000 clones, about nine tenths seen once. V lost 2 bases and J 0 bases, leaving 14 bases between the germline ends. CDR1 GTSNPN and CDR2 SVGIG come from the germline V gene (reference sequence). The CDR3 extends over 15 amino acids. The rearrangement uses TRBV30 and TRBJ2-7, with D perhaps TRBD1 (5 bases). This TCR derives from a man aged 35 to 55 in good health and CMV-seropositive. The sequencing sample was made of PBMCs. The CDR3 DNA reads TGTGCCTGGAGTCTTGACAGCTCCCCCTCCTACGAGCAGTACTTC. Translating it yields CAWSLDSSPSYEQYF.